This T cell receptor beta chain was sequenced during a study of T cell responses to AZD1222 COVID-19 vaccine. Findings and caveats of the study: Only a handful of people who got AZD1222 tested seropositive at baseline. Most donors were white British, females outnumbered males, and clonal diversity was possibly underestimated.

Profiled with immunoSEQ multiplex PCR; TCRdb holds only in-frame clones, not every one. This table holds 130,000 or so clones, 93% found once. Concerning this clone: No antigen is known for it.

Trimming pared 0 bases from V and 4 bases from J, leaving 6 bases between. The CDR3 has 13 residues. CDR1 MNHEY and CDR2 SMNVEV come from the germline V gene (reference sequence). The chain links TRBV27 to TRBJ1-2; D is unclear. The TCR comes from an adult in good health. Sequenced material: peripheral blood, taken on day 0 of AZD1222 vaccination. Written as DNA, the CDR3 is TGTGCCAGCAGTTTATCGAGTAGCTATGGCTACACCTTC. Translating it yields CASSLSSSYGYTF.